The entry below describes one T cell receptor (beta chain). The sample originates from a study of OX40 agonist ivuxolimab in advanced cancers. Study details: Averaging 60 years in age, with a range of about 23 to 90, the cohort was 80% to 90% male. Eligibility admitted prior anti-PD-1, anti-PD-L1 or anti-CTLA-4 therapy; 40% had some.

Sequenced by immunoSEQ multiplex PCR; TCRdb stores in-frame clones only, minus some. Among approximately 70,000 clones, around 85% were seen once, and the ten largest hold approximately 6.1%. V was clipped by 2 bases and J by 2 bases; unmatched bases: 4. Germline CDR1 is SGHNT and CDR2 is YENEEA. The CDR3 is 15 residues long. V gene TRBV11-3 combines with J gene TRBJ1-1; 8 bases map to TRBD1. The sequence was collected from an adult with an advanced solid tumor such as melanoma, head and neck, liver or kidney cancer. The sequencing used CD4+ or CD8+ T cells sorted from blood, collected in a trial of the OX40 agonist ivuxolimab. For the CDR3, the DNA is TGTGCCAGCAGCTTACAGACAGGGGTAAACACTGAAGCTTTCTTT. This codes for CASSLQTGVNTEAFF.